This T cell receptor beta chain comes out of a study of OX40 agonist ivuxolimab in advanced cancers. Study information: The study gave patients intravenous ivuxolimab at 0.01 to 10 mg/kg every 2 weeks. A diagnosis of hepatocellular carcinoma, melanoma, renal cell or head and neck cancer was present in dose-escalation patients. Partial responses were achieved by three patients, of whom one had hepatocellular carcinoma and two had cutaneous melanoma.

This CDR3 contains 14 residues. Trimming left V 4 bases short and J 0 bases short, with 10 bases between. Germline lookup yields CDR1 SGHKS and CDR2 YYEKEE (reference sequence). TCRdb's table, derived via immunoSEQ multiplex PCR, lists solely in-frame clones and lacks some. The repertoire holds 120,000 or so clones, with about 94% as singletons. Autoimmune disease history or systemic immunosuppression disqualified patients. The TCR originated in an adult with an advanced solid tumor such as melanoma, head and neck, liver or kidney cancer. The input for sequencing was CD4+ or CD8+ T cells sorted from blood, taken in a trial of the OX40 agonist ivuxolimab. The genes are TRBV5-5 and TRBJ1-1, with D perhaps matching TRBD1 (5 bases). The CDR3: CASSPGTLNTEAFF. The DNA for the CDR3 is TGTGCCAGCAGCCCGGGGACCCTGAACACTGAAGCTTTCTTT.